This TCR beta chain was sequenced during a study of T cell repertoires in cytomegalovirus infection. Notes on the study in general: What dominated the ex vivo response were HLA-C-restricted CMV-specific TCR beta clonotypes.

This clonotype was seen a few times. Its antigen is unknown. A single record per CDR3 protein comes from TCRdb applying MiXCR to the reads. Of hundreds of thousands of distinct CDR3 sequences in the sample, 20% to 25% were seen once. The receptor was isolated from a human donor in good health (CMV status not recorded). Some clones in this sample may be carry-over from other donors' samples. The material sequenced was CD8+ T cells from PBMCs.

The chain's CDR3 is CASRESPMNTEAFF. The DNA of the CDR3 is TGTGCCAGCCGCGAGAGCCCTATGAACACTGAAGCTTTCTTT. The chain joins TRBV6-2 or TRBV6-3 to TRBJ1-1; D uncertain. CDR1 and CDR2 (germline): MNHEY, SVGEGT. Trimming took 8 bases from V and 0 from J, leaving 13 bases between them. The CDR3 has 14 residues.